This passage covers 5 T cell receptor beta chains from one sample sequenced in a study of shared clonotypes between healthy human individuals. Clones were sequenced by immunoSEQ multiplex PCR, and TCRdb holds only the in-frame ones, with some missing. The table has about 1.9 million clones, 85% to 95% seen once. Terminally differentiated effector memory CD45RA+ cells were excluded by CCR7 positive selection of CD45RO-negative cells. The material sequenced was naive CD8+ T cells from PBMCs. All receptors derive from a man younger than 30 in good health. Some clones in this sample may be carry-over from other donors' samples.

This chain connects TRBV27 to TRBJ2-3; 15 positions agree with TRBD2. This CDR3 region has 19 residues. The ends lost 1 base at V and 4 bases at J; junction bases unmatched: 9. The germline gives CDR1 MNHEY, CDR2 SMNVEV (reference sequence). The DNA of the CDR3 is TGTGCCAGCAGTTTATTAGGACTAGCGGGAGGGCCGGGGGCAGATACGCAGTATTTT. Residues: CASSLLGLAGGPGADTQYF.

The chain joins TRBV7-9 to TRBJ1-3; D not certain. The CDR3 has 15 amino acids. Germline loops: CDR1 SEHNR, CDR2 FQNEAQ (reference sequence). The germline V and J ends were trimmed by 3 bases and 2 bases, with 11 bases remaining between them. The DNA for the CDR3 is TGTGCCAGCAGCTTTAAGGGTGCGACTGGAAACACCATATATTTT. Protein product: CASSFKGATGNTIYF.

The rearrangement links TRBV7-9 to TRBJ2-7; no clear D gene. Germline V gene lookup returns CDR1 SEHNR and CDR2 FQNEAQ (reference sequence). Trimming took 1 base from V and 4 from J, leaving 14 bases between them. The CDR3 has 15 residues. The CDR3 sequence: CASSLVGHVLYEQYF. CDR3 nucleotide sequence: TGTGCCAGCAGCTTAGTAGGTCACGTTTTATACGAGCAGTACTTC.

The CDR3 loop reads CASSQDWISGELFF. CDR3 in DNA: TGTGCCAGCAGCCAGGATTGGATCTCCGGGGAGCTGTTTTTT. V and J are TRBV11-1 and TRBJ2-2, with D hard to call. V lost 5 bases and J 6 bases, leaving 13 bases between the germline ends. Germline CDR1 SGHAT, CDR2 FQDESV (reference sequence). This CDR3 spans 14 amino acids.

The chain couples TRBV5-6 to TRBJ2-2; TRBD2 agrees at 7 bases. This CDR3 spans 13 amino acids. The V gene end was trimmed by 3 bases and the J gene end by 6 bases; junction bases not matched to a gene: 2. Germline V gene lookup returns CDR1 SGHDT and CDR2 YYEEEE. The DNA of the CDR3 is TGTGCCAGCAGCTCCGGGGGGTCCGGGGAGCTGTTTTTT. It encodes CASSSGGSGELFF.